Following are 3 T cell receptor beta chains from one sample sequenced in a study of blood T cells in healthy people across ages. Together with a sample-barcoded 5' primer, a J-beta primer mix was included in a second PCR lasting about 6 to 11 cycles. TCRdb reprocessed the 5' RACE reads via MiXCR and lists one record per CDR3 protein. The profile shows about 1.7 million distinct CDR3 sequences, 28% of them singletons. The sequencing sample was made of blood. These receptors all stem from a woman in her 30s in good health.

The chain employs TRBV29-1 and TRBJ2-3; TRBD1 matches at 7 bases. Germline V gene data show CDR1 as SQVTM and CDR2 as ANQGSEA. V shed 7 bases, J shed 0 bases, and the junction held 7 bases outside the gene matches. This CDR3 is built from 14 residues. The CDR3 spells CSAEPGQSTDTQYF. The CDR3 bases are TGCAGCGCGGAACCGGGACAGAGCACAGATACGCAGTATTTT.

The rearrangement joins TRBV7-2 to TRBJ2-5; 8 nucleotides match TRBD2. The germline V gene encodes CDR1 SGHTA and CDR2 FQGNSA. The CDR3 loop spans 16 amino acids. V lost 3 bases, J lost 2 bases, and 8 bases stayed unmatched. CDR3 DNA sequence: TGTGCCAGCAGCTTCGTAACCGGGACTAGTCAAGAGACCCAGTACTTC. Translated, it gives CASSFVTGTSQETQYF. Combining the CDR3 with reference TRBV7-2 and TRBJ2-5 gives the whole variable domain GAGVSQSPSNKVTEKGKDVELRCDPISGHTALYWYRQSLGQGLEFLIYFQGNSAPDKSGLPSDRFSAERTGGSVSTLTIQRTQQEDSAVYLCASSFVTGTSQETQYFGPGTRLLVL.

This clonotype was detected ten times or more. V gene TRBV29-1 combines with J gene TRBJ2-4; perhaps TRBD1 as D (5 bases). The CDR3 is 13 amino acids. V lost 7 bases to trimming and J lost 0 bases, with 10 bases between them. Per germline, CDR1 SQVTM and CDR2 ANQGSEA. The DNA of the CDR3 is TGCAGCGCATGGACAAAAGCCAAAAACATTCAGTACTTC. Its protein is CSAWTKAKNIQYF.